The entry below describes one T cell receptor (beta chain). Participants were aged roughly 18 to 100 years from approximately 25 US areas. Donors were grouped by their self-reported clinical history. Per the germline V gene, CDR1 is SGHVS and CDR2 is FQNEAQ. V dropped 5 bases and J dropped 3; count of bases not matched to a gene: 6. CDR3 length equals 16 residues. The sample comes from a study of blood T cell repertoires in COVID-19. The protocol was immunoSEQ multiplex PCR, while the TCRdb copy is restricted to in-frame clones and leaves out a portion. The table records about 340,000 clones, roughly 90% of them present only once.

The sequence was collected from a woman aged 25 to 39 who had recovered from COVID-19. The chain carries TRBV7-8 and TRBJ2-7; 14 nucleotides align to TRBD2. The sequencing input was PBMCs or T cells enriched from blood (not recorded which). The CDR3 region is CASSGGGLAGVYEQYF. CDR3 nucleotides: TGTGCCAGCAGCGGGGGGGGACTAGCGGGAGTCTACGAGCAGTACTTC.